The next 22 T cell receptor beta chains were all read from a single sample in a study of neurological immune-mediated disorders. The time point here: longitudinal time-point 2. TCRdb re-analysed the 5' RACE reads in MiXCR, keeping a single row per CDR3 protein. The repertoire includes under 100,000 distinct CDR3 sequences, roughly an eighth of them detected once, and approximately 5% sits in the top ten. Sequencing used PBMCs. The receptor set was obtained from a female donor with HTLV-1-associated myelopathy (HAM/TSP).

This clonotype was seen repeatedly, ten times or more. The gene calls are TRBV4-3 and TRBJ1-4, with TRBD1 identical over 8 bases. V lost 3 bases, J lost 7 bases, and 7 bases stayed unmatched. The V gene's germline CDR1 is LGHNA and CDR2 YSLEER. The CDR3 has 15 residues. CDR3 sequence: CASSQNQGAGEKLFF. DNA for the CDR3: TGCGCCAGCAGCCAGAATCAGGGGGCGGGTGAAAAACTGTTTTTT.

This clonotype came up once. A read error may produce the germline difference seen at one junction end. CDR3 amino acids: CSVDKGTGLGWQSF. The CDR3 DNA sequence: TGCAGCGTTGACAAGGGGACAGGTCTCGGGTGGCAGTCCTTC. The gene calls are TRBV29-1 and TRBJ2-4; 8 bases map to TRBD1. The CDR3 length is 14 residues. Germline V CDR1 and CDR2: SQVTM, ANQGSEA.

This clonotype was recorded many times. The J gene is TRBJ2-2, the V gene TRBV15, with D perhaps being TRBD1 or TRBD2 (5 bases each). V shed 0 bases and J shed 4 bases, with 12 bases lying between them. Germline loops: CDR1 LNHNV, CDR2 YYDKDF (reference sequence). This CDR3 contains 16 residues. In nucleotides, the CDR3 is TGTGCCACCAGCAGAGAGGGGACGGCGGGCACCGGGGAGCTGTTTTTT. This translates into CATSREGTAGTGELFF.

At least ten counts were recorded for this clonotype. The V gene is TRBV27, the J gene TRBJ1-2, with 9 bases aligning to TRBD1. V was clipped by 3 bases and J by 1 base; unmatched bases: 6. Per germline, CDR1 MNHEY and CDR2 SMNVEV (reference sequence). The CDR3 is 16 amino acids. The CDR3 sequence is CASSLTGGLGNYGYTF. CDR3 coding DNA: TGTGCCAGCAGTTTGACAGGGGGTCTAGGTAACTATGGCTACACCTTC.

At least ten counts were recorded for this clonotype. The rearrangement links TRBV6-6 to TRBJ2-2; D may be TRBD1 (6 bases). CDR3 length: 16 residues. Trimming stripped 8 bases from V and 1 base from J, with 17 bases between. Germline V gives CDR1 MNHNY, CDR2 SVGAGI (reference sequence). The DNA for the CDR3 is TGTGCCAGCGGCGGCACAGGGATAGTGAACACCGGGGAGCTGTTTTTT. Residues: CASGGTGIVNTGELFF.

In this sample, this clonotype turned up many times. V gene TRBV5-1 combines with J gene TRBJ2-7; 8 bases align to TRBD2. Germline CDR1 reads SGHRS; CDR2 reads YFSETQ. V shed 5 bases and J 5 bases; nucleotides not matched to a gene: 9. This CDR3 is 14 amino acids long. This chain's CDR3 is CASRSSGGRNEQYF. The CDR3, as DNA: TGCGCCAGCAGATCAAGCGGGGGTAGGAACGAGCAGTACTTC.

This clonotype was seen ten or more times. The chain joins TRBV21-1 to TRBJ2-2; TRBD2 is taken as the D call from the table, unchecked against the DNA. TRBV21-1 is marked as a pseudogene. CDR3 length: 18 residues. The CDR3 region has the DNA TGTGCCAGCAGCAAAGATACTAGCGGGGGGGCTGACACCGGGGAGCTGTTTTTT. Translating gives CASSKDTSGGADTGELFF.

This clonotype has a count of ten or more. The genes are TRBV7-2 and TRBJ2-7, with 9 bases matching TRBD1. CDR3 length: 17 amino acids. Losses at the gene ends were 6 bases for V and 2 bases for J; bases not matched to a gene: 14. The germline V gene has CDR1 SGHTA and CDR2 FQGNSA. The CDR3 protein is CASRFTTGTGRPYEQYF. In nucleotides, the CDR3 is TGTGCCAGCAGATTTACGACCGGGACAGGGAGACCCTACGAGCAGTACTTC.

This clonotype was recorded many times. The genes are TRBV9 and TRBJ2-3; maybe TRBD1 (5 bases). The CDR3 runs 15 residues. The germline V gene has CDR1 SGDLS and CDR2 YYNGEE. V was pared by 4 bases and J by 4 bases, with 16 bases between. CDR3 DNA: TGTGCCAGCAGCCCAAGATGGACACCAGCAGATACGCAGTATTTT. Its protein is CASSPRWTPADTQYF.

This clonotype was observed many times. The rearrangement uses TRBV7-3 and TRBJ2-3; 7 bases match TRBD2. Germline-derived CDR1 and CDR2 are SGHTA and FQGTGA. Losses at the gene ends were 5 bases for V and 3 bases for J; bases not matched to a gene: 8. The CDR3 extends over 15 amino acids. In nucleotides, the CDR3 is TGTGCCAGCAGCCCGGATGGCGGGGGAACAGATACGCAGTATTTT. Protein product: CASSPDGGGTDTQYF.

This clonotype showed up many times. This rearrangement joins TRBV5-1 to TRBJ2-5; 11 bases line up with TRBD1. The CDR3 loop spans 15 amino acids. Germline CDR1 SGHRS, CDR2 YFSETQ. Unmatched junction bases numbered 7, after V lost 3 bases and J lost 6 bases. As DNA, the CDR3 is TGCGCCAGCAGCTCAACCGGACAGGGGGCACAGACCCAGTACTTC. This codes for CASSSTGQGAQTQYF.

This clonotype was counted at least ten times. CDR3: CASSQGTNEVTTDTQYF. For the CDR3, the DNA is TGTGCCAGCAGCCAAGGGACTAACGAGGTCACCACAGATACGCAGTATTTT. The chain recombines TRBV4-2 with TRBJ2-3, with D perhaps matching TRBD2 (6 bases). Germline-derived CDR1 and CDR2 are LGHNA and YNFKEQ. The CDR3 is made up of 17 amino acids. Trimming stripped 1 base from V and 2 bases from J, with 16 bases between.

This clonotype was counted many times. Here the CDR3 DNA reads TGTGCCAGCAGTCCGGGGACAGGGAAGACAGATACGCAGTATTTT. Its translation is CASSPGTGKTDTQYF. V and J are TRBV2 and TRBJ2-3; 9 bases map to TRBD1. CDR1 SNHLY and CDR2 FYNNEI come from the germline V gene. The CDR3 is 15 amino acids. Trimming removed 5 bases from V and 3 bases from J; junction bases left unmatched: 6.

This clonotype was observed at least ten times. The J gene is TRBJ1-5, the V gene TRBV7-9; 7 bases are a match to TRBD1. The germline CDR1 and CDR2 sequences are SEHNR and FQNEAQ (reference sequence). This CDR3 comprises 15 residues. V shed 5 bases, J shed 0 bases, and the junction held 4 bases outside the gene matches. The CDR3 nucleotides read TGTGCCAGCAGCGTCGGGACAGCTAGCAATCAGCCCCAGCATTTT. This sequence encodes CASSVGTASNQPQHF.

This clonotype was seen repeatedly, ten times or more. This rearrangement joins TRBV27 to TRBJ2-7; D is uncertain. Germline V gene data show CDR1 as MNHEY and CDR2 as SMNVEV (reference sequence). This CDR3 has 14 amino acids. Trimming removed 6 bases from V and 2 bases from J, with 14 bases in between. CDR3 DNA sequence: TGTGCCAGCAGCTACCAGGCCTCAGCCTACGAGCAGTACTTC. Amino acid sequence: CASSYQASAYEQYF.

This clonotype qualifies as medium-sized. CDR3: CASSYAPGNEQFF. For the CDR3, the DNA is TGTGCCAGCAGTTACGCCCCAGGGAACGAGCAGTTCTTC. The rearrangement joins TRBV6-5 to TRBJ2-1, with D maybe TRBD1 (5 bases). Germline V CDR1 and CDR2: MNHEY, SVGAGI. Trimming removed 2 bases at V and 10 bases at J, with 12 bases between. The CDR3 totals 13 residues.

The chain combines TRBV9 with TRBJ2-7, with 8 positions matching TRBD1. The CDR3 is made up of 14 amino acids. CDR1 is SGDLS, CDR2 YYNGEE, per germline. V dropped 3 bases and J dropped 2; count of bases not matched to a gene: 4. CDR3 nucleotides: TGTGCCAGCAGCGCACAGGGGGGTACCTACGAGCAGTACTTC. This sequence encodes CASSAQGGTYEQYF.

Points on this clonotype: A junction boundary mismatches the germline segment, possibly from a read error. The chain couples TRBV2 to TRBJ2-1; 7 positions match TRBD2. CDR1 and CDR2 (germline): SNHLY, FYNNEI. The CDR3 has 12 residues. CDR3: CVSGVTYNEQFF. As DNA, the CDR3 is TGTGTCAGCGGGGTGACCTACAATGAGCAGTTCTTC.

This clonotype appeared many times. The rearrangement joins TRBV7-9 to TRBJ2-7; possible D gene TRBD1, 5 bases. CDR3 length equals 15 residues. Trimming removed 3 bases at V and 0 bases at J, with 12 bases between. Germline CDR1 SEHNR, CDR2 FQNEAQ (reference sequence). The CDR3: CASSFVRDSSYEQYF. In DNA form, the CDR3 reads TGTGCCAGCAGCTTCGTCAGGGATAGCTCCTACGAGCAGTACTTC.

The gene calls are TRBV5-8 and TRBJ1-4; 7 nucleotides match TRBD1. J was trimmed by 6 bases and V by 3 bases; bases with no gene match: 8. The germline gives CDR1 SGHTS, CDR2 YDEGEE. The CDR3 consists of 15 residues. The CDR3 region is CASSSPTGLDEKLFF. For the CDR3, the DNA is TGTGCCAGCAGCTCCCCGACAGGGTTGGATGAAAAACTGTTTTTT.

The sample holds many counts of this clonotype. V gene TRBV5-1 combines with J gene TRBJ1-1, with D possibly matching TRBD1 (6 bases). Germline CDR1 SGHRS, CDR2 YFSETQ. Trimming removed 2 bases at V and 3 bases at J, with 11 bases between. The CDR3 extends over 14 amino acids. For the CDR3, the DNA is TGCGCCAGCAGCTTACAGGGACCCGACACTGAAGCTTTCTTT. Its translation is CASSLQGPDTEAFF. Drawing the rest from reference TRBV5-1 and TRBJ1-1, the complete variable domain is KAGVTQTPRYLIKTRGQQVTLSCSPISGHRSVSWYQQTPGQGLQFLFEYFSETQRNKGNFPGRFSGRQFSNSRSEMNVSTLELGDSALYLCASSLQGPDTEAFFGQGTRLTVV.

This clonotype was seen repeatedly, ten times or more. This chain connects TRBV3-1 to TRBJ2-7; TRBD1 might be the D (5 bases). Germline V gives CDR1 LGHDT, CDR2 YNNKEL (reference sequence). CDR3 length: 14 amino acids. Trimming left V 0 bases short and J 3 bases short, with 9 bases between. CDR3 DNA sequence: TGTGCCAGCAGCCAAGAAGGACACAACTACGAGCAGTACTTC. Its protein product is CASSQEGHNYEQYF.